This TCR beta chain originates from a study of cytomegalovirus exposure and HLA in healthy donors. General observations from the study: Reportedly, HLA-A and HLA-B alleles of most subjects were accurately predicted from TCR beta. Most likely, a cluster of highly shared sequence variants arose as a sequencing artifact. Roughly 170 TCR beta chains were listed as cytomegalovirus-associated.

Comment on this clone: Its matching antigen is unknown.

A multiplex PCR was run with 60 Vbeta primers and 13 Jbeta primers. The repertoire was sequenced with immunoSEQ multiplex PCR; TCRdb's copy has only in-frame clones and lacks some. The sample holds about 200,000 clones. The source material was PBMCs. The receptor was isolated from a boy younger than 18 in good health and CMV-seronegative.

The CDR3 sequence: CASSGRVAGTGELFF. In DNA form, the CDR3 reads TGTGCCAGCAGCGGCAGAGTAGCGGGCACCGGGGAGCTGTTTTTT. V and J are TRBV9 and TRBJ2-2; 7 bases match TRBD2. The J segment lost 4 bases and the V segment lost 3 bases, leaving 6 bases of the junction unmatched. The CDR3 is made up of 15 amino acids. Looked up from germline, CDR1 is SGDLS and CDR2 is YYNGEE.